This record looks at one TCR beta chain sequence and its context. Its antigen is undetermined. This entry is derived from a study of CD8+ T cells in alopecia areata. Notes on the study in general: Patients shared TCRs less clearly than mice did, possibly owing to HLA. Sequenced scalp T cells also include alphabeta T cells resident in normal skin. Normal scalp had lower clonality than lesional scalp, with alopecia totalis/universalis lesions showing this most strongly.

The researchers isolated CD4+ and CD8+ T cells from PBMCs by sorting. The authors extracted RNA and reverse transcribed it into cDNA as the sequencing template. Using immunoSEQ multiplex PCR, the repertoire was profiled, and TCRdb retains in-frame clones only, with some absent. The sample shows more than 90,000 clones, approximately 60% of them seen only once. V lost 6 bases and J 8 bases, leaving 10 bases between the germline ends. Germline assignment: CDR1 DFQATT and CDR2 SNEGSKA (reference sequence). The CDR3 runs to 11 residues. Sequenced sample: CD4+ T cells sorted from blood. The chain carries TRBV20-1 and TRBJ1-4; unclear D gene. The receptor's source is a human donor in good health. The CDR3 spells CSAIAREKLFF. In DNA form, the CDR3 reads TGCAGTGCCATAGCGAGGGAAAAACTGTTTTTT.